This T cell receptor beta chain was documented in a study of blood T cell repertoires in COVID-19 (dated by TCRdb to the early 2020s). With regard to the full study: Samples from collaborators originated in the United States, Italy and Spain and spanned both the acute and convalescent phases of COVID-19. The prospective study material was composed of cDNA or gDNA derived from T cells, B-cell-depleted T cells, or PBMCs. Subjects who had been exposed to COVID-19, were actively infected with it, or had recovered from it provided the deeply sampled blood TCRbeta repertoires that made up the dataset. The repertoires were released in a freely available public database intended as a resource for research on the immune response to SARS-CoV-2. The samples were drawn from the first 160 participants of the ongoing ImmuneRACE study and from 1,254 subjects provided by 6 global collaborators. A de-identified subject ID, COVID-19 status, age in years and sex were almost always included in the sample metadata. Where HLA class I and class II types were available, the types were taken from metadata supplied by the sample provider, not from assay-based typing. Overall results and qualifications from the work: Clinical and demographic metadata were provided uncurated, with the amount varying by source and participant.

Note on this clone: Its antigen specificity is not known. There are no base qualities to consult, and no much larger clone falls within one base.

The collaborating institutions used their own protocols to collect whole blood in K2EDTA tubes. Collaborator samples were shipped for TCRbeta analysis as frozen whole blood, isolated PBMCs, or DNA extracted from either sample type. TCRbeta CDR3 regions were amplified from genomic DNA by means of the immunoSEQ Assay, a bias-controlled multiplex PCR. In the source study's methods: The number of nucleated cells in each sample was estimated from the amplification of reference gene primers within the assay. Sequence reads were collapsed and filtered to measure the absolute abundance of every unique TCRbeta CDR3 rearrangement. For each sample, productive Simpson clonality was calculated as the square root of Simpson's diversity index across productive rearrangements. Sourced from immuneACCESS, this table was stored by TCRdb with only in-frame sequences that have V and J called. A share of the clones is absent; for the studies checked, an unresolved V gene accounts for under half, and the remainder has no known explanation. For V, J and clone size, that table is used; D and trimming come from the DNA. This sample comprises nearly 90,000 clones, around nine tenths of them detected only once. The ten largest clones take up around 10% of the sample.

For this chain, trimming is 5 bases at the V end and 3 bases at the J end, and the number of junction bases without a gene match is 15. From cysteine to phenylalanine, the CDR3 is 17 amino acids long. Just the 51-base CDR3 DNA is kept, in frame starting at base 1. Via the germline V gene, CDR1 is SGHNT and CDR2 YENEEA. The sequenced material came from peripheral blood. Rearrangement joined TRBV11-3 to TRBJ2-7; 8 of the junction bases match TRBD1. The sequence was collected from an elderly man with acute or convalescent COVID-19. The CDR3 is CASSPRTTGTGDYEQYF. The bases are TGTGCCAGCAGCCCTCGGACCACCGGGACAGGAGACTACGAGCAGTACTTC.